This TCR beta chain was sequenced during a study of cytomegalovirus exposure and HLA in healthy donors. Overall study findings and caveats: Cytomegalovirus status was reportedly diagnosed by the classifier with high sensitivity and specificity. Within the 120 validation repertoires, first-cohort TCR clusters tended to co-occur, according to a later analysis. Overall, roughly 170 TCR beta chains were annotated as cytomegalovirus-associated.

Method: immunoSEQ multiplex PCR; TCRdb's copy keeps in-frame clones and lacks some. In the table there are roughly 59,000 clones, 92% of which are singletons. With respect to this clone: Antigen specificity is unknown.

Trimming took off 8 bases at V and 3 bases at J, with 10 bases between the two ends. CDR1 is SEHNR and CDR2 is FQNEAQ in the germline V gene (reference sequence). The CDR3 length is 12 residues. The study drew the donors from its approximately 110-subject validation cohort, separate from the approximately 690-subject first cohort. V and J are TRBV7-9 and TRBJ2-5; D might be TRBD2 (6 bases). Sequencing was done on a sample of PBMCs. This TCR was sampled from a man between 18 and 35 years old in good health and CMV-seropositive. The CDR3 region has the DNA TGTGCCAGCCGGAGGGGTGAAGAGACCCAGTACTTC. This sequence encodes CASRRGEETQYF.